What follows are 18 T cell receptor beta chains derived from one specimen sequenced in a study of cytomegalovirus exposure and HLA in healthy donors. In the PCR, 60 Vbeta and 13 Jbeta primers were used. Measured with immunoSEQ multiplex PCR; TCRdb has only the in-frame clones, and not every one. Of 150,000 to 200,000 clones detected, about 63% appear once; the ten largest clones hold roughly 2.7%. Sequenced sample: PBMCs. These TCRs come from a woman aged 40 to 55 in good health and CMV-seropositive.

The rearrangement uses TRBV23-1 and TRBJ1-2; 9 positions match TRBD1. TRBV23-1 is classed as an ORF, of uncertain function. Unmatched junction bases numbered 13, after V lost 0 bases and J lost 5 bases. This CDR3 has 18 residues. In DNA form, the CDR3 reads TGCGCCAGCAGTCAATCGGGTCCTAACAGGGGGCAGAAATATGGCTACACCTTC. This sequence encodes CASSQSGPNRGQKYGYTF.

This rearrangement joins TRBV5-6 to TRBJ1-1; D is undetermined. The V gene's germline CDR1 is SGHDT and CDR2 YYEEEE. V was shortened by 2 bases and J by 7 bases, with 15 bases between the two germline ends. This CDR3 spans 14 amino acids. The CDR3 region is CASSFEAGGSEAFF. The CDR3 DNA is TGTGCCAGCAGCTTCGAGGCTGGCGGCAGTGAAGCTTTCTTT. The whole variable domain, remainder taken from reference TRBV5-6 and TRBJ1-1, is DAGVTQSPTHLIKTRGQQVTLRCSPKSGHDTVSWYQQALGQGPQFIFQYYEEEERQRGNFPDRFSGHQFPNYSSELNVNALLLGDSALYLCASSFEAGGSEAFFGQGTRLTVV.

This clone showed up just once. The J gene is TRBJ1-4, the V gene TRBV7-2, with 8 nucleotides matching TRBD1. Germline CDR1 and CDR2: SGHTA and FQGNSA. This CDR3 is built from 15 residues. V trimming: 4 bases; J trimming: 1 base; junction bases outside the gene matches: 2. The CDR3, as DNA: TGTGCCAGCAGCTCGACAGGGGAAACTAATGAAAAACTGTTTTTT. It codes for CASSSTGETNEKLFF.

V and J are TRBV6-5 and TRBJ2-7, with D possibly being TRBD1 (6 bases). Germline-derived CDR1 and CDR2 are MNHEY and SVGAGI. The length of the CDR3 is 13 residues. Trimming left V 2 bases short and J 7 bases short, with 12 bases between. CDR3 region: CASSYPDGQEQYF. The CDR3 nucleotides are TGTGCCAGCAGTTACCCCGACGGACAGGAGCAGTACTTC.

The chain uses TRBV18 and TRBJ1-6; 7 bases agree with TRBD1. The CDR3 spans 15 residues. With V trimmed by 6 bases and J by 7 bases, 9 bases remained unmatched. Germline-derived CDR1 and CDR2 are KGHSH and LQKENI. CDR3 nucleotides: TGTGCCAGCTCCCGGGACAGCAGACAAAATTCACCCCTCCACTTT. Its translation is CASSRDSRQNSPLHF.

The CDR3 bases are TGCGCCAGCAGCGGGACAGGGACCACCGGGGAGCTGTTTTTT. As protein: CASSGTGTTGELFF. The V and J genes are TRBV4-1 and TRBJ2-2, with TRBD1 matching 9 bases. The junction had 2 bases not matched to a gene; V was cut back by 5 bases and J by 4 bases. Germline loops: CDR1 MGHRA, CDR2 YSYEKL. The CDR3 covers 14 residues.

This clone is a singleton in its sample. This sequence joins TRBV28 and TRBJ2-3, with D possibly TRBD2 on 7 matching bases. Trimming cost V 5 bases and J 4 bases, with 13 bases left between them. This CDR3 contains 14 residues. Germline V gene sequence: CDR1 MDHEN, CDR2 SYDVKM. The CDR3 DNA sequence: TGTGCCAGCAGTGGGAGGGGGAACGCAGATACGCAGTATTTT. Its protein product is CASSGRGNADTQYF.

The genes are TRBV7-9 and TRBJ1-2; a weak D match, TRBD1 (6 bases). V shed 3 bases and J shed 4 bases, with 9 bases lying between them. The CDR3 consists of 13 residues. Germline lookup yields CDR1 SEHNR and CDR2 FQNEAQ (reference sequence). Here the CDR3 DNA reads TGTGCCAGCAGCTTCGACAGGCCCTATGGCTACACCTTC. Its protein product is CASSFDRPYGYTF.

J is TRBJ1-4 and V is TRBV10-3; the match to TRBD1 covers 8 bases. The V gene end was trimmed by 6 bases and the J gene end by 6 bases; junction bases not matched to a gene: 0. The CDR3 is made up of 12 amino acids. Germline V gene lookup returns CDR1 ENHRY and CDR2 SYGVKD. This CDR3 reads CAIRDRDEKLFF. The CDR3 bases are TGTGCCATCAGGGACAGGGATGAAAAACTGTTTTTT.

V usage is TRBV5-1 and J usage is TRBJ2-5, with 9 bases that match TRBD2. Germline CDR1 and CDR2: SGHRS and YFSETQ. This CDR3 has 15 amino acids. After removal of 4 bases from V and 1 base from J, the junction contained 5 bases not matched to a gene. The DNA for the CDR3 is TGCGCCAGCAGCCCGACTAGCGGCTTCCAAGAGACCCAGTACTTC. Amino acids: CASSPTSGFQETQYF.

This chain uses TRBV9 with TRBJ1-4; D possibly corresponds to TRBD1 (6 bases). The V gene lost 3 bases and the J gene lost 8 bases, with 11 bases spanning the gap. CDR1 is SGDLS and CDR2 is YYNGEE in the germline V gene. The CDR3 extends over 13 amino acids. The CDR3 loop reads CASSAGTQEKLFF. The CDR3 bases are TGTGCCAGCAGCGCAGGGACACAAGAAAAACTGTTTTTT.

This rearrangement joins TRBV6-1 to TRBJ2-7; TRBD1 aligns across 10 bases. The CDR3 spans 14 residues. V shed 5 bases, J shed 7 bases, and the junction held 8 bases outside the gene matches. CDR1 is MNHNS and CDR2 is SASEGT in the germline V gene. The CDR3 DNA reads TGTGCCAGCAGTCCCGGGACAGGGGCACTAGAGCAGTACTTC. Amino acids: CASSPGTGALEQYF.

This chain joins TRBV4-3 and TRBJ1-4; D not certain. The germline gives CDR1 LGHNA, CDR2 YSLEER. Between the trimmed V and J ends, which lost 4 bases and 6 bases, there was a span of 15 bases. The CDR3 length is 15 residues. CDR3 sequence: CASSPSRLSHEKLFF. The CDR3 DNA follows: TGCGCCAGCAGCCCAAGTCGGTTGTCTCATGAAAAACTGTTTTTT.

This clone was seen a handful of times. V usage is TRBV28 and J usage is TRBJ1-1; tentatively, D is TRBD1 (5 bases). The V and J ends lost 6 bases and 11 bases respectively, with 19 bases between them. CDR3 size: 13 residues. Per germline, CDR1 MDHEN and CDR2 SYDVKM. The CDR3 region has the DNA TGTGCCAGCAGCTCTCGGGGGACGCCGAAGGCTTTCTTT. Protein product: CASSSRGTPKAFF.

The rearrangement links TRBV18 to TRBJ2-5; possibly TRBD1 for D (5 bases). The CDR3 has 13 amino acids. Trimming left V 6 bases short and J 1 base short, with 9 bases between. Germline V CDR1 and CDR2: KGHSH, LQKENI. CDR3 nucleotides: TGTGCCAGCTCCACGACAGTCCAAGAGACCCAGTACTTC. The encoded protein is CASSTTVQETQYF.

This clone occurred once. The chain recombines TRBV7-2 with TRBJ1-1, with unresolved D. V lost 1 base and J lost 1, with 7 bases in between. The CDR3 extends over 14 amino acids. Germline CDR1 is SGHTA and CDR2 is FQGNSA. CDR3 bases: TGTGCCAGCAGCTTAGTAATGGCGAACACTGAAGCTTTCTTT. Translated, it gives CASSLVMANTEAFF.

The chain joins TRBV6-1 to TRBJ1-5, with TRBD1 identical over 8 bases. The germline V gene has CDR1 MNHNS and CDR2 SASEGT. The CDR3 contains 16 residues. J lost 5 bases, V lost 4 bases, and 10 bases had no gene match. The DNA for the CDR3 is TGTGCCAGCAGTGTCAGAGACAGGGGAGGGGATCAGCCCCAGCATTTT. This translates into CASSVRDRGGDQPQHF.

The genes are TRBV4-3 and TRBJ1-2; 10 bases are a match to TRBD1. This CDR3 spans 17 amino acids. V trimming: 0 bases; J trimming: 8 bases; junction bases outside the gene matches: 12. Germline V gene sequence: CDR1 LGHNA, CDR2 YSLEER. CDR3 DNA sequence: TGCGCCAGCAGCCAAGATTTTAGTGAGGGACAGGGGCACGGCTACACCTTC. This sequence encodes CASSQDFSEGQGHGYTF.